One TCR beta chain is described in this entry. Its target is not known. At one of its ends the junction is not consistent with the germline gene, which may arise from a read error. One entry per CDR3 protein results from TCRdb running MiXCR on the RACE reads. Seen here are 70,000 to 90,000 distinct CDR3 sequences, roughly 10% observed once, and the top ten hold around 5%. This specimen comes from a study of human T cells and chemical hapten exposure. Across the study: During the roughly 25-week study period, patients had diphenylcyclopropenone applied to the scalp every week. Findings of the study overall: While controls formed fewer of them, expanded TCRs formed significantly more large CDR3 similarity clusters. With patch test score, the counts of PT1 expanded TCRs showed a positive correlation. No alteration of TCRs above 1 in 1000 frequency was seen with DPC sensitization.

Time point meaning: patch test 2, 6 weeks after DPC sensitization. As to treatment: therapeutic diphenylcyclopropenone sensitization with weekly scalp DPC. This CDR3 comprises 13 residues. Germline lookup yields CDR1 DFQATT and CDR2 SNEGSKA (reference sequence). The material sequenced was whole blood, taken in connection with sensitization to the hapten diphenylcyclopropenone (DPC). The sequence came from a woman in her forties or fifties with alopecia areata. Some clones in this sample may be carry-over from other donors' samples. The V gene is TRBV20-1, the J gene TRBJ2-7; no clear D. CDR3 DNA: TGCAGTGCTAGAGAGGCTACATCCTACAAGCAGTACTTC. It specifies CSAREATSYKQYF.